This TCR beta chain was recovered during a study of beta chain features in type 1 diabetes. General study findings and limits: Moderate but significant shortening of TCRB CDR3s was recorded in all four CD4+ subsets from Type 1 diabetes patients.

It was via CD45RO/CCR7/CD25/CD127/CD95/CD27 that CD4+ naive, central memory, regulatory and stem cell-like memory cells were sorted. Investigators reverse transcribed all isolated RNA, so they sequenced expressed TCRB transcripts. It was found that naive, central memory and regulatory T cell samples averaged approximately 3.9 million reads. Sequencing used immunoSEQ multiplex PCR; TCRdb keeps in-frame clones, though not all of them. The data show 50,000 to 65,000 clones, with around 40% seen just once and less than 1.5% held by the top ten. Comments on this clone: Its antigen is currently unknown.

Germline values: CDR1 SGHTS, CDR2 YDEGEE. This CDR3 is built from 16 residues. Trimming stripped 7 bases from V and 4 bases from J, with 22 bases between. The sample taken for sequencing was Tregs from blood. The receptor's source is a man aged 30-40 years with type 1 diabetes. The genes are TRBV5-8 and TRBJ2-3; D possibly corresponds to TRBD2 (5 bases). DNA of the CDR3: TGTGCCAGCGGTAGGATGGGAGACGTAGGCGCAGATACGCAGTATTTT. Translation gives CASGRMGDVGADTQYF.